Below, 32 T cell receptor beta chains from the same sample are listed, as sequenced in a study of shared clonotypes between healthy human individuals. Here immunoSEQ multiplex PCR was the method, and the copy in TCRdb shows in-frame clones only, minus some. The table includes about 1,800,000 clones, approximately 94% detected once. It was CD45RO-negative cells, positively selected for CCR7, that made up naive CD8 cells, with terminally differentiated effector memory CD45RA+ cells excluded. The specimen was naive CD8+ T cells sorted from blood. The receptors here all came from a man aged 18 to 35 in good health.

V gene TRBV28 combines with J gene TRBJ1-1, with 10 bases identical to TRBD1. Germline assignment: CDR1 MDHEN and CDR2 SYDVKM. The V gene end was trimmed by 6 bases and the J gene end by 6 bases; junction bases not matched to a gene: 7. This CDR3 contains 14 residues. CDR3 DNA sequence: TGTGCCAGCAGAGCCCCGGGACAGGGGTCTGAAGCTTTCTTT. It specifies CASRAPGQGSEAFF.

The V and J genes are TRBV7-8 and TRBJ2-3; D may be TRBD1 or TRBD2 (6 bases each). Germline V gene lookup returns CDR1 SGHVS and CDR2 FQNEAQ. The CDR3 sequence is 17 residues long. V lost 5 bases and J lost 0, with 18 bases in between. CDR3 residues: CASSLGLKGGSTDTQYF. The CDR3 DNA follows: TGTGCCAGCAGCCTCGGCCTGAAGGGGGGCAGCACAGATACGCAGTATTTT.

The V and J genes are TRBV19 and TRBJ1-1; no clear D. V dropped 5 bases and J dropped 5 bases, with 15 bases sitting between them. The CDR3 spans 14 residues. Germline V CDR1 and CDR2: LNHDA, SQIVND (reference sequence). CDR3 sequence (DNA): TGTGCCAGTAGTCCAGGACCCGCCGGGACTGAAGCTTTCTTT. Its translation is CASSPGPAGTEAFF.

The chain couples TRBV5-8 to TRBJ2-3; no definite D call. CDR3 length equals 13 residues. Germline V lookup: CDR1 SGHTS, CDR2 YDEGEE. Trimming left V 4 bases short and J 5 bases short, with 11 bases between. CDR3 protein: CASSLMDGDTQYF. The CDR3 coding sequence is TGTGCCAGCAGCCTAATGGACGGAGATACGCAGTATTTT.

The chain has TRBV2 and TRBJ2-7, with a possible D match to TRBD1 (5 bases). V gave up 7 bases and J gave up 7 bases, with 20 bases separating them. The CDR3 spans 14 residues. Germline CDR1 SNHLY, CDR2 FYNNEI. The CDR3: CASTLALGLSEQYF. CDR3 nucleotide sequence: TGTGCCAGCACCCTCGCATTGGGGCTCAGTGAGCAGTACTTC.

As concerns this clone: The sample contains more than one DNA sequence encoding this CDR3. The gene calls are TRBV6-1 and TRBJ2-7; D gene ambiguous. CDR3 size: 13 residues. V was shortened by 1 base and J by 0 bases, with 4 bases between the two germline ends. Germline assignment: CDR1 MNHNS and CDR2 SASEGT. In DNA, the CDR3 is TGTGCCAGCAGTGAAGGGGGCTCCTACGAGCAGTACTTC. It codes for CASSEGGSYEQYF.

The genes are TRBV28 and TRBJ1-4; 8 bases align to TRBD1. The trim removed 5 bases at V and 6 bases at J, leaving 14 bases unmatched. The CDR3 extends over 17 amino acids. Per germline, CDR1 MDHEN and CDR2 SYDVKM. The CDR3 DNA follows: TGTGCCAGCAGTCGACAAAATAAGGACAGGGAGGATGAAAAACTGTTTTTT. Encoded protein: CASSRQNKDREDEKLFF.

This chain uses TRBV27 with TRBJ2-1, with D tentatively TRBD2 (6 bases). The germline CDR1 and CDR2 sequences are MNHEY and SMNVEV (reference sequence). There are 14 residues in the CDR3. V was trimmed by 5 bases and J by 5 bases, leaving 13 bases between them. DNA of the CDR3: TGTGCCAGCAGTGGGGACTGGCAAAACAATGAGCAGTTCTTC. Translating it yields CASSGDWQNNEQFF.

The chain links TRBV6-5 to TRBJ2-7; D possibly corresponds to TRBD1 (6 bases). Trimming removed 5 bases from V and 2 bases from J, with 16 bases in between. Germline V gives CDR1 MNHEY, CDR2 SVGAGI. The CDR3 runs 15 residues. For the CDR3, the DNA is TGTGCCAGCAGTCCCGCCGACCCAGGGGCCTACGAGCAGTACTTC. This codes for CASSPADPGAYEQYF.

This chain links TRBV2 with TRBJ1-1; D perhaps matches TRBD1 (6 bases). The CDR3 is made up of 15 amino acids. V was trimmed by 7 bases and J by 0 bases, leaving 15 bases between them. Germline assignment: CDR1 SNHLY and CDR2 FYNNEI. CDR3 nucleotides: TGTGCCAGCAAGGGCCAGGGGCCCGTGAACACTGAAGCTTTCTTT. Amino acid sequence: CASKGQGPVNTEAFF.

The V call is TRBV11-2, the J call TRBJ2-7; 9 bases align to TRBD1. V lost 11 bases to trimming and J lost 3 bases; unmatched junction nucleotides: 11. This CDR3 region has 14 residues. Germline CDR1 SGHAT, CDR2 FQNNGV. CDR3 sequence: CASLAGTGSYEQYF. The CDR3 DNA reads TGTGCCTCCCTCGCGGGGACAGGGAGCTACGAGCAGTACTTC.

The genes are TRBV29-1 and TRBJ2-2; D possibly corresponds to TRBD2 (5 bases). There are 13 residues in the CDR3. The germline CDR1 and CDR2 sequences are SQVTM and ANQGSEA. Between the trimmed V and J ends, which lost 0 bases and 7 bases, there was a span of 9 bases. The CDR3 nucleotides are TGCAGCGTTGAAGAAGGAGGAAACGGGGAGCTGTTTTTT. As protein: CSVEEGGNGELFF.

The rearrangement uses TRBV13 and TRBJ2-2; D assignment may be TRBD1 or TRBD2 (5 bases each). CDR1 is PRHDT and CDR2 is FYEKMQ in the germline V gene (reference sequence). Between the trimmed V and J ends, which lost 5 bases and 4 bases, there was a span of 14 bases. The CDR3 extends over 15 amino acids. CDR3 DNA: TGTGCCAGCAGCGCCGGGACGGATTTCACCGGGGAGCTGTTTTTT. Translation gives CASSAGTDFTGELFF. The full variable domain, its missing parts supplied by reference TRBV13 and TRBJ2-2, is AAGVIQSPRHLIKEKRETATLKCYPIPRHDTVYWYQQGPGQDPQFLISFYEKMQSDKGSIPDRFSAQQFSDYHSELNMSSLELGDSALYFCASSAGTDFTGELFFGEGSRLTVL.

The chain links TRBV6-5 to TRBJ2-1; D perhaps matches TRBD1 (5 bases). The CDR3 has 14 amino acids. Per the germline V gene, CDR1 is MNHEY and CDR2 is SVGAGI. V lost 5 bases, J lost 3 bases, and 11 bases lay in between. This CDR3 is CASSVGPIYNEQFF. DNA for the CDR3: TGTGCCAGCAGTGTGGGGCCTATCTACAATGAGCAGTTCTTC.

The V call is TRBV4-3, the J call TRBJ2-1; TRBD2 aligns across 10 bases. The CDR3 has 16 amino acids. Germline V gene sequence: CDR1 LGHNA, CDR2 YSLEER. Unmatched junction bases numbered 5, after V lost 0 bases and J lost 6 bases. CDR3 sequence (DNA): TGCGCCAGCAGCCAAGATGCTAGCGGGAGTGGCAATGAGCAGTTCTTC. Amino acids: CASSQDASGSGNEQFF.

The V call is TRBV27, the J call TRBJ2-5; the match to TRBD2 covers 16 bases. V was pared by 5 bases and J by 7 bases, with 7 bases of the junction left unmatched. This CDR3 comprises 16 residues. In germline, CDR1 is MNHEY, CDR2 SMNVEV (reference sequence). This chain's CDR3 is CASSPGTSGGEGTQYF. CDR3 bases: TGTGCCAGCAGTCCCGGGACTAGCGGGGGGGAGGGGACCCAGTACTTC.

The chain uses TRBV6-1 and TRBJ2-1; D ambiguous. Trimming shortened V by 4 bases and J by 2 bases, and 6 bases separated the two germline ends. The CDR3 is 13 amino acids. Germline CDR1 MNHNS, CDR2 SASEGT. In nucleotides, the CDR3 is TGTGCCAGCAGTGCGACTGCCTACAATGAGCAGTTCTTC. Protein: CASSATAYNEQFF.

This sequence joins TRBV18 and TRBJ2-3; tentative D call: TRBD1 (5 bases). V was clipped by 0 bases and J by 1 base, with 14 bases between them. This CDR3 spans 17 amino acids. From germline, CDR1 is KGHSH and CDR2 LQKENI. CDR3 in DNA: TGTGCCAGCTCACCACCGGGGCTAGATCTAGGCACAGATACGCAGTATTTT. Translation gives CASSPPGLDLGTDTQYF.

A word on this clone: Mismatch with germline at one junction end may stem from a read error. The chain has TRBV7-7 and TRBJ2-1; D call uncertain. The CDR3 totals 16 residues. CDR1 and CDR2 (germline): SSHAT, FNYEAQ (reference sequence). The CDR3 nucleotides read TGTGCTAGCAGCTTGAACAGCGATACCATCTACAATGAGCAGTTCTTC. It yields the protein CASSLNSDTIYNEQFF.

As for this clone: Other DNA sequences in this sample translate to the same CDR3. The chain recombines TRBV4-3 with TRBJ1-1; D remains ambiguous. The CDR3 consists of 13 residues. CDR1 LGHNA and CDR2 YSLEER come from the germline V gene. V was shortened by 1 base and J by 2 bases, with 5 bases between the two germline ends. The CDR3 sequence: CASSQVVNTEAFF. CDR3 coding DNA: TGCGCCAGCAGCCAAGTGGTAAACACTGAAGCTTTCTTT.

The chain couples TRBV6-6 to TRBJ1-2; possible D gene TRBD1, 5 bases. V dropped 4 bases and J dropped 4 bases, with 16 bases sitting between them. The CDR3 spans 15 residues. The germline CDR1 and CDR2 sequences are MNHNY and SVGAGI (reference sequence). The CDR3 here is CASSFQGESSYGYTF. The CDR3 nucleotides read TGTGCCAGCAGTTTCCAAGGGGAATCGAGCTATGGCTACACCTTC.

On this clone: The sample contains more than one DNA sequence encoding this CDR3. The V gene is TRBV7-9, the J gene TRBJ1-1; D is ambiguous. V shed 2 bases and J shed 5 bases, with 6 bases lying between them. Germline CDR1 reads SEHNR; CDR2 reads FQNEAQ (reference sequence). The CDR3 has 12 amino acids. This chain's CDR3 is CASSLLGTEAFF. The CDR3 nucleotides read TGTGCCAGCAGCTTATTAGGTACTGAAGCTTTCTTT.

The gene calls are TRBV13 and TRBJ1-3; no clear D. The V gene's germline CDR1 is PRHDT and CDR2 FYEKMQ (reference sequence). This CDR3 contains 12 residues. V dropped 8 bases and J dropped 0 bases, with 5 bases sitting between them. Here the CDR3 DNA reads TGTGCCAGCGGGGACTCTGGAAACACCATATATTTT. This sequence encodes CASGDSGNTIYF.

The V call is TRBV27, the J call TRBJ1-1; TRBD1 agrees at 7 bases. Trimming took 0 bases from V and 11 from J; bases not matched to a gene: 6. Germline V gene sequence: CDR1 MNHEY, CDR2 SMNVEV (reference sequence). This CDR3 has 13 amino acids. The CDR3 protein is CASSLSGQLWAFF. Written as DNA, the CDR3 is TGTGCCAGCAGTTTATCGGGACAGCTCTGGGCTTTCTTT.

Of note for this clone: This CDR3 is also generated by other DNA sequences in the sample. In DNA form, the CDR3 reads TGCGCCAGCAGCCAAGATTGGGGGACTAGCGGTACCGGGGAGCTGTTTTTT. It codes for CASSQDWGTSGTGELFF. V and J are TRBV4-1 and TRBJ2-2; the match to TRBD2 covers 11 bases. Germline V gene lookup returns CDR1 MGHRA and CDR2 YSYEKL. Trimming at V came to 0 bases and at J to 5 bases, leaving 5 bases not matched to a gene. CDR3 size: 17 residues.

This clone has a single count. V is TRBV5-4 and J is TRBJ1-1; no clear D. The germline V gene has CDR1 SGHNT and CDR2 YYREEE (reference sequence). This CDR3 has 13 amino acids. Trimming removed 3 bases from V and 3 bases from J, with 9 bases in between. CDR3 DNA sequence: TGTGCCAGCAGCTACTTTACGGACACTGAAGCTTTCTTT. Encoded protein: CASSYFTDTEAFF.

This chain links TRBV4-1 with TRBJ2-1, with D perhaps matching TRBD2 (6 bases). This CDR3 comprises 17 residues. Trimming cost V 3 bases and J 5 bases, with 20 bases left between them. Germline V gives CDR1 MGHRA, CDR2 YSYEKL. The CDR3 DNA is TGCGCCAGCAGCCACCTCGTAGGAGCGGAGGGTAACAATGAGCAGTTCTTC. Translating it yields CASSHLVGAEGNNEQFF.

This clone appeared a single time. CDR3 residues: CASSWSSGGGHEQFF. DNA of the CDR3: TGTGCCAGCAGTTGGTCTAGCGGGGGGGGTCATGAGCAGTTCTTC. This chain uses TRBV6-5 with TRBJ2-1, with TRBD2 matching 12 bases. Trimming removed 4 bases from V and 8 bases from J; junction bases left unmatched: 6. CDR1 is MNHEY and CDR2 is SVGAGI in the germline V gene. The CDR3 loop spans 15 amino acids.

The rearrangement uses TRBV6-5 and TRBJ2-5; maybe TRBD2 (6 bases). Trimming removed 1 base from V and 4 bases from J, with 10 bases in between. The CDR3 has 14 residues. The germline V gene has CDR1 MNHEY and CDR2 SVGAGI. CDR3 sequence: CASSYWGDRETQYF. CDR3 bases: TGTGCCAGCAGTTACTGGGGGGACCGAGAGACCCAGTACTTC.

The chain is built from TRBV2 and TRBJ2-1; TRBD2 is a possible D gene (6 bases). Germline CDR1 reads SNHLY; CDR2 reads FYNNEI. Trimming removed 3 bases from V and 5 bases from J, with 11 bases in between. The CDR3 runs to 14 residues. Here the CDR3 DNA reads TGTGCCAGCAGTGATAGCGGAAAAAACAATGAGCAGTTCTTC. Its translation is CASSDSGKNNEQFF.

The V and J genes are TRBV19 and TRBJ2-3; D is uncertain. Germline V gene lookup returns CDR1 LNHDA and CDR2 SQIVND (reference sequence). V lost 5 bases and J lost 1, with 10 bases in between. CDR3 length equals 14 residues. CDR3 sequence: CASSRGVGTDTQYF. CDR3 DNA sequence: TGTGCCAGTAGTCGCGGAGTAGGCACAGATACGCAGTATTTT. The variable domain in full, with the rest retrieved from reference TRBV19 and TRBJ2-3, is DGGITQSPKYLFRKEGQNVTLSCEQNLNHDAMYWYRQDPGQGLRLIYYSQIVNDFQKGDIAEGYSVSREKKESFPLTVTSAQKNPTAFYLCASSRGVGTDTQYFGPGTRLTVL.

This chain connects TRBV6-5 to TRBJ2-2; the D gene is possibly TRBD1 (5 bases). Trimming removed 0 bases from V and 3 bases from J, with 11 bases in between. CDR1 is MNHEY and CDR2 is SVGAGI in the germline V gene. CDR3 size: 16 residues. The CDR3 loop reads CASSYSGRVDTGELFF. The CDR3 DNA is TGTGCCAGCAGTTACTCTGGCAGGGTGGACACCGGGGAGCTGTTTTTT.